One TCR beta chain is described in this entry. These data originate in a study of T-cell memory formation after mild COVID-19. CDR3 length equals 15 residues. Per the germline V gene, CDR1 is SNHLY and CDR2 is FYNNEI. Trimming cost V 4 bases and J 3 bases; bases outside gene matches: 5. 5'RACE primed at constant segments yielded TCR alpha and TCR beta cDNA libraries bearing sample barcodes and UMIs. In TCRdb, the 5' RACE reads were re-called with MiXCR into one record per CDR3 protein. The table has under 550,000 distinct CDR3 sequences, roughly 18% seen once. This chain uses TRBV2 with TRBJ2-2, with 7 bases matching TRBD1. The sample was PBMCs or a T cell subset sorted from them (not recorded which). This receptor was obtained from an adult woman who had mild COVID-19 (a few samples of this study predate the infection). Cell type and time point are not known. CDR3 sequence: CASSAYRGDTGELFF. CDR3 bases: TGTGCCAGCAGTGCTTACAGGGGAGACACCGGGGAGCTGTTTTTT.